This TCR beta chain was sequenced in a study of CD8+CD57+ T cells in acquired aplastic anemia. Across the study: The mean DNA yield obtained from sorted CD4+ and CD8+ cells came to around 3 ug.

Using genomic DNA as the template, TCR beta VDJ and CDR3 profiling was carried out. TCRdb recomputed calls from the reads with MiXCR, one row per CDR3 protein. In the table there are around 290,000 distinct CDR3 sequences, about 50% of which are singletons. Sequencing involved patients with CD8+CD57+ cell expansion previously shown by flow cytometry. Each patient gave a blood sample that was collected before any therapy had been received. Regarding this clonotype: The antigen is undetermined.

General study points: Researchers reported that CD8+ Simpson's diversity was not significantly different in patients versus controls. The same twenty-nine CD8+ CDR3 sequences occurred in patients and in controls.

Germline V gene sequence: CDR1 SGHAT, CDR2 FQDESV (reference sequence). The CDR3 covers 12 residues. Deletions cut 5 bases from V and 9 bases from J, with 12 bases between. This clonotype was sampled from a human donor with aplastic anemia. The rearrangement joins TRBV11-1 to TRBJ2-3; possibly TRBD2 for D (6 bases). Sequenced material: sorted CD4+, CD8+, or CD8+CD57+ T cells (not recorded which) from PBMCs. CDR3 nucleotides: TGTGCCAGCAGCCCAGGACTATCGACGCAGTATTTT. Translated, it gives CASSPGLSTQYF.